Listed below are T cell receptor beta chains from one sample, sequenced in a study of CD8 T cells in Susac syndrome. One entry per CDR3 protein, called by TCRdb with MiXCR from the immunoSEQ multiplex PCR reads. The table shows about 250,000 distinct CDR3 sequences, with over 85% occurring only once. Sequenced input: CD4+ T cells from PBMCs. All receptors come from a human donor with multiple sclerosis. CDR3s include the opening cysteine and the closing phenylalanine or tryptophan. A D gene is named only where the DNA matches it firmly. Clone size, where shown, is once, few, many, or a class for clones that have expanded.

clone_size	d_call	v_call	j_call	cdr3_aa	cdr3_nt
-	-	TRBV20-1	TRBJ1-5	CSARGGRSLVYQPQHF	TGCAGTGCTAGAGGGGGCAGGTCCCTAGTTTATCAGCCCCAGCATTTT
-	-	TRBV2	TRBJ1-4	CASSLGPGGELFF	TGTGCCAGCAGTCTAGGGCCCGGAGGTGAACTGTTTTTT
-	-	TRBV5-6	TRBJ2-1	CASSREVGTSDEQFF	TGTGCCAGCAGCCGAGAGGTCGGGACAAGCGATGAGCAGTTCTTC
-	TRBD2	TRBV24-1	TRBJ2-2	CATSDQPPGTSDTGELFF	TGTGCCACCAGTGACCAACCGCCCGGGACTAGCGACACCGGGGAGCTGTTTTTT
-	TRBD2	TRBV29-1	TRBJ2-1	CSVEPGLGGISSYNEQFF	TGCAGCGTTGAGCCGGGACTAGGGGGAATTAGCTCCTACAATGAGCAGTTCTTC
-	-	TRBV30	TRBJ1-3	CAWSQAGTRAGNTIYF	TGTGCCTGGAGCCAAGCGGGGACGCGCGCGGGAAACACCATATATTTT
-	-	TRBV3-1	TRBJ1-2	CASSQRWDLRRGTNYGYTF	TGTGCCAGCAGCCAACGCTGGGACCTACGGAGGGGCACAAACTATGGCTACACCTTC
-	TRBD2	TRBV3-1	TRBJ2-5	CASSRTTTSGEETQYF	TGTGCCAGCAGCAGAACAACGACTAGCGGGGAAGAGACCCAGTACTTC
-	TRBD1	TRBV2	TRBJ1-1	CASRPGTAGEAFF	TGTGCCAGCAGACCCGGGACAGCAGGTGAAGCTTTCTTT
-	-	TRBV9	TRBJ1-2	CASSHGEGYGYTF	TGTGCCAGCAGCCACGGGGAGGGCTATGGCTACACCTTC
-	-	TRBV19	TRBJ1-1	CASSRGRYTEAFF	TGTGCCAGTAGTCGGGGACGGTACACTGAAGCTTTCTTT
once	-	TRBV2	TRBJ2-1	CASSVYGDNEQFF	TGTGCCAGCAGTGTTTACGGGGACAATGAGCAGTTCTTC
-	TRBD2	TRBV29-1	TRBJ2-2	CSVDGERGGTGELFF	TGCAGCGTTGACGGCGAGCGGGGGGGCACCGGGGAGCTGTTTTTT
-	-	TRBV7-2	TRBJ2-2	CASSLVGAGELFF	TGTGCCAGCAGCTTAGTTGGGGCCGGGGAGCTGTTTTTT